A single sample gave rise to the 2 T cell receptor beta chains below, sequenced in a study of shared clonotypes between healthy human individuals. Sequencing was performed with immunoSEQ multiplex PCR; in TCRdb, only in-frame clones are kept and a portion is missing. The sample comprises roughly 660,000 clones, 90% of which are singletons, and 30% to 35% rests with the top ten. The sample comprised memory CD8+ T cells from PBMCs. The subset here: CD45RO+ cells pooled with CCR7-negative TemRA cells. Receptors originate from a young man in good health. Some clones in this sample may be carry-over from other donors' samples.

CDR3 sequence reads: CASRETGGFHEQYF. The CDR3 DNA reads TGTGCCAGCAGGGAGACAGGGGGCTTCCACGAGCAGTACTTC. This rearrangement joins TRBV6-5 to TRBJ2-7, with 10 bases matching TRBD1. This CDR3 spans 14 amino acids. Germline lookup yields CDR1 MNHEY and CDR2 SVGAGI. The trim removed 6 bases at V and 5 bases at J, leaving 7 bases unmatched.

This chain joins TRBV5-4 and TRBJ1-1; weak D call: TRBD1 (5 bases). Germline assignment: CDR1 SGHNT and CDR2 YYREEE (reference sequence). The CDR3 has 15 residues. V gave up 4 bases and J gave up 0 bases, with 13 bases separating them. CDR3 in DNA: TGTGCCAGCAGCATAGGTAGGGGTATGAACACTGAAGCTTTCTTT. Its protein is CASSIGRGMNTEAFF.